This TCR beta chain was observed in a study of technical replicates of blood from several donors. By share of the sample, this clone is medium-sized. Germline V gene sequence: CDR1 MNHEY, CDR2 SMNVEV (reference sequence). The CDR3 has 15 residues. The trim removed 4 bases at V and 1 base at J, leaving 4 bases unmatched. Assay used: immunoSEQ multiplex PCR; TCRdb lists only in-frame clones, some missing. The sample lists over 25,000 clones, around 94% occurring once. The specimen was PBMCs. The clonotype was recovered from a human donor in good health. Some clones in this sample may be carry-over from other donors' samples. V gene TRBV27 combines with J gene TRBJ1-5; the match to TRBD1 covers 7 bases. The CDR3 here is CASSCPGQSNQPQHF. The CDR3 bases are TGTGCCAGCAGTTGCCCGGGACAGAGCAATCAGCCCCAGCATTTT.